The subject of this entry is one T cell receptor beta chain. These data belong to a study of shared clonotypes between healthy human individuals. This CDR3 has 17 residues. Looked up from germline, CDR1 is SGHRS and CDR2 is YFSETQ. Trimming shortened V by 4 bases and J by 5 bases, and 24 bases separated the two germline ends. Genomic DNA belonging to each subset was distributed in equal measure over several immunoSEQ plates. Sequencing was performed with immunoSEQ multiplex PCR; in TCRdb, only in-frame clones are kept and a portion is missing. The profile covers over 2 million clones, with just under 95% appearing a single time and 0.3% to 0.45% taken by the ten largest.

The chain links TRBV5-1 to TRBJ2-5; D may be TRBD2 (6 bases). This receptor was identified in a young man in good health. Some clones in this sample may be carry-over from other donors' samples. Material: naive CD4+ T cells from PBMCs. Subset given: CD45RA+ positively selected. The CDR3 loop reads CASSRFGGAGLGETQYF. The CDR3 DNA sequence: TGCGCCAGCAGCCGTTTCGGGGGTGCGGGGCTGGGCGAGACCCAGTACTTC.